The 17 T cell receptor beta chains below come from one sample, sequenced in a study of T cells in Graves' hyperthyroidism and ophthalmopathy. It was RNA transcripts that yielded the amplified TCR beta CDR3 regions. With the HTBI primer set, the TCR CDR3 went through a first round of RT-PCR. TCRdb reprocessed the multiplex PCR reads with MiXCR, giving one entry per CDR3 protein. The table lists some 550,000 distinct CDR3 sequences, around 21% of them singletons. The sample was blood. These TCRs come from a young man with Graves' hyperthyroidism.

This clonotype occurred many times. J is TRBJ1-1 and V is TRBV28; no clear D gene. The V end was cut by 5 bases, the J end by 6 bases, with 13 bases between. The CDR3 loop spans 13 amino acids. Looked up from germline, CDR1 is MDHEN and CDR2 is SYDVKM. CDR3 sequence (DNA): TGTGCCAGCAGTGTCTCTACGCCCGCTGAAGCTTTCTTT. As protein: CASSVSTPAEAFF.

At least ten counts were recorded for this clonotype. The rearrangement joins TRBV29-1 to TRBJ1-2, with TRBD1 matching 9 bases. Per germline, CDR1 SQVTM and CDR2 ANQGSEA. Germline trimming cut 6 bases from V and 8 bases from J; bases unmatched to any gene: 10. CDR3 length: 13 amino acids. CDR3 in DNA: TGCAGCGTAACGCCGGGACAGGGCTGGGGCTACACCTTC. Its translation: CSVTPGQGWGYTF.

This clonotype has at least ten counts. The rearrangement links TRBV2 to TRBJ1-1; 8 positions agree with TRBD1. Germline V gene data show CDR1 as SNHLY and CDR2 as FYNNEI. J lost 1 base, V lost 5 bases, and 6 bases had no gene match. The CDR3 length is 15 residues. This CDR3 is CASSRVGQENTEAFF. The CDR3 nucleotides read TGTGCCAGCAGTCGGGTGGGACAGGAGAACACTGAAGCTTTCTTT.

CDR3 residues: CASSIRRWEQYF. For the CDR3, the DNA is TGTGCCAGCAGCATTCGGCGGTGGGAGCAGTACTTC. The chain couples TRBV12-3 or TRBV12-4 to TRBJ2-7, with D hard to call. Trimming took 6 bases from V and 7 from J, leaving 13 bases between them. This CDR3 has 12 residues.

The table lists this clonotype with many counts. This chain links TRBV6-2 or TRBV6-3 with TRBJ1-2, with D maybe TRBD1 (5 bases). The CDR3 runs 13 residues. V gave up 7 bases and J gave up 2 bases, with 11 bases separating them. Germline loops: CDR1 MNHEY, CDR2 SVGEGT. This chain's CDR3 is CASIKEGNYGYTF. The CDR3 DNA sequence: TGTGCCAGCATCAAAGAGGGGAACTATGGCTACACCTTC.

This clonotype has more than one count but fewer than ten. The V gene is TRBV6-5, the J gene TRBJ2-5; perhaps TRBD2 as D (6 bases). This CDR3 contains 13 residues. Trimming shortened V by 4 bases and J by 9 bases, and 15 bases separated the two germline ends. The germline V gene encodes CDR1 MNHEY and CDR2 SVGAGI. The CDR3 spells CASSSGEQSPQYF. Written as DNA, the CDR3 is TGTGCCAGCAGTTCGGGAGAACAGTCTCCCCAGTACTTC.

The gene calls are TRBV5-1 and TRBJ2-2; no firm D call. The ends were cut back, 6 bases at V and 3 bases at J, with 9 bases in the middle. The CDR3 runs 13 residues. CDR1 is SGHRS, CDR2 YFSETQ, per germline. For the CDR3, the DNA is TGCGCCAGCACCCCCCGGGACACCGGGGAGCTGTTTTTT. Amino acids: CASTPRDTGELFF.

V usage is TRBV11-2 and J usage is TRBJ1-6; D remains ambiguous. Trimming removed 0 bases at V and 3 bases at J, with 0 bases between. This CDR3 contains 13 residues. Germline values: CDR1 SGHAT, CDR2 FQNNGV. CDR3 region: CASSLDYNSPLHF. DNA of the CDR3: TGTGCCAGCAGCTTAGACTATAATTCACCCCTCCACTTT.

V and J are TRBV5-1 and TRBJ2-2; D not certain. The CDR3 is 16 residues long. With 0 bases removed from V and 2 bases from J, the gap between germline ends came to 11 bases. Per the germline V gene, CDR1 is SGHRS and CDR2 is YFSETQ. CDR3 residues: CASSLGGRTNTGELFF. The CDR3 bases are TGCGCCAGCAGCTTGGGTGGAAGAACAAACACCGGGGAGCTGTTTTTT.

V is TRBV6-2 or TRBV6-3 and J is TRBJ1-5; TRBD1 is a possible D gene (5 bases). The length of the CDR3 is 17 residues. Between the trimmed V and J ends, which lost 5 bases and 1 base, there was a span of 18 bases. The V gene's germline CDR1 is MNHEY and CDR2 SVGEGT. In DNA, the CDR3 is TGTGCCAGCAGTCACCCCGTTCAGGGCACGAGCAATCAGCCCCAGCATTTT. Its protein product is CASSHPVQGTSNQPQHF.

This clonotype was found many times. The chain carries TRBV28 and TRBJ2-7; D may be TRBD1 (5 bases). V was pared by 10 bases and J by 2 bases, with 21 bases between. This CDR3 comprises 15 residues. From germline, CDR1 is MDHEN and CDR2 SYDVKM. The CDR3 protein is CATSRVRQTAYEQYF. The CDR3 nucleotides read TGTGCCACCTCCCGAGTTCGACAGACTGCCTACGAGCAGTACTTC.

The chain employs TRBV5-1 and TRBJ1-1, with 7 bases fitting TRBD1. This CDR3 comprises 15 residues. CDR1 and CDR2 from the germline V gene are SGHRS and YFSETQ. Trimming cost V 4 bases and J 6 bases; bases outside gene matches: 12. In nucleotides, the CDR3 is TGCGCCAGCAGCCCGGGACAGAGGGTCCTACCTGAAGCTTTCTTT. This codes for CASSPGQRVLPEAFF.

The chain is built from TRBV6-1 and TRBJ1-1; D might be TRBD1 (5 bases). In germline, CDR1 is MNHNS, CDR2 SASEGT. The ends were cut back, 7 bases at V and 6 bases at J, with 15 bases in the middle. CDR3 size: 13 residues. The CDR3 is CASTAGEVAEAFF. Here the CDR3 DNA reads TGTGCCAGCACCGCGGGGGAAGTGGCTGAAGCTTTCTTT.

Only a few counts were recorded for this clonotype. The gene calls are TRBV6-1 and TRBJ2-2, with a possible D match to TRBD2 (5 bases). CDR1 is MNHNS and CDR2 is SASEGT in the germline V gene. V lost 2 bases, J lost 3 bases, and 10 bases lay in between. The CDR3 is 15 amino acids. CDR3: CASSEPRRDTGELFF. CDR3 DNA sequence: TGTGCCAGCAGTGAACCCAGGCGGGACACCGGGGAGCTGTTTTTT.

The chain joins TRBV4-1 to TRBJ2-7; unclear D gene. V lost 2 bases and J lost 4, with 9 bases in between. Germline-derived CDR1 and CDR2 are MGHRA and YSYEKL. CDR3 length: 13 amino acids. The CDR3: CASSQTTSYEQYF. The CDR3 DNA sequence: TGCGCCAGCAGCCAAACTACAAGTTACGAGCAGTACTTC.

The chain combines TRBV6-5 with TRBJ1-2, with TRBD1 matching over 9 bases. In germline, CDR1 is MNHEY, CDR2 SVGAGI. This CDR3 has 15 amino acids. Trimming cost V 4 bases and J 4 bases; bases outside gene matches: 7. CDR3 nucleotide sequence: TGTGCCAGCAGTTCCCGGGACAGGGCCGTCTATGGCTACACCTTC. Translation: CASSSRDRAVYGYTF.

The chain uses TRBV10-3 and TRBJ2-7; the D gene is possibly TRBD2 (5 bases). Trimming stripped 3 bases from V and 4 bases from J, with 13 bases between. Germline-derived CDR1 and CDR2 are ENHRY and SYGVKD. The CDR3 is 14 amino acids. The CDR3, as DNA: TGTGCCATCAGTGAAGGAGGTTTCGGTTACGAGCAGTACTTC. Encoded protein: CAISEGGFGYEQYF.